This passage covers 9 T cell receptor beta chains from one sample sequenced in a study of blood T cell repertoires in COVID-19. TCRdb's copy holds only in-frame clones and misses some; the assay was immunoSEQ multiplex PCR. The sample holds 300,000 or so clones, more than 75% seen once. The source material was peripheral blood. The receptors were gathered from a woman between 40 and 55 years old who had recovered from COVID-19.

The V and J genes are TRBV10-3 and TRBJ1-4; 7 bases line up with TRBD1. The CDR3 is 15 amino acids. Germline V CDR1 and CDR2: ENHRY, SYGVKD. J was trimmed by 12 bases and V by 1 base; bases with no gene match: 11. The CDR3 coding sequence is TGTGCCATCAGTGAGTTGCAGACAGGGATGTCGGAACTGTTTTTT. Amino acid sequence: CAISELQTGMSELFF.

The chain recombines TRBV6-5 with TRBJ1-2; 7 positions agree with TRBD1. This CDR3 has 15 amino acids. Germline CDR1 is MNHEY and CDR2 is SVGAGI. The V and J ends lost 5 bases and 0 bases, in that order; junction bases with no gene match: 6. The CDR3 region has the DNA TGTGCCAGCAGTAACCGGGACAGACCTAACTATGGCTACACCTTC. As protein: CASSNRDRPNYGYTF.

The genes are TRBV7-9 and TRBJ2-6; possible D gene TRBD2, 6 bases. This CDR3 comprises 19 residues. V lost 4 bases and J 1 base, leaving 20 bases between the germline ends. Per germline, CDR1 SEHNR and CDR2 FQNEAQ (reference sequence). The DNA of the CDR3 is TGTGCCAGCAGCTCTATCGACCGGGACGGGGGATCTGGGGCCAACGTCCTGACTTTC. It yields the protein CASSSIDRDGGSGANVLTF.

V and J are TRBV9 and TRBJ1-2; 8 bases match TRBD1. Germline V gene lookup returns CDR1 SGDLS and CDR2 YYNGEE. Trimming at V came to 1 base and at J to 3 bases, leaving 8 bases not matched to a gene. The CDR3 sequence is 16 residues long. This CDR3 is CASSVRTGIADYGYTF. Here the CDR3 DNA reads TGTGCCAGCAGCGTAAGGACAGGGATAGCTGACTATGGCTACACCTTC.

As regards this clone: In the same sample, other DNA sequences code for this CDR3. The V gene is TRBV9, the J gene TRBJ2-7; 8 bases align to TRBD1. The CDR3 contains 14 residues. CDR1 is SGDLS, CDR2 YYNGEE, per germline. V trimming: 2 bases; J trimming: 3 bases; junction bases outside the gene matches: 4. DNA of the CDR3: TGTGCCAGCAGCGTGGGGACAGGCTACTACGAGCAGTACTTC. Translated: CASSVGTGYYEQYF.

CDR3 DNA sequence: TGTGCCAGCAGCTCCCTGGAGGGCGCTGAAGCTTTCTTT. It codes for CASSSLEGAEAFF. The V call is TRBV7-9, the J call TRBJ1-1; unclear D gene. There are 13 residues in the CDR3. Germline CDR1 and CDR2: SEHNR and FQNEAQ (reference sequence). The V gene lost 4 bases and the J gene lost 6 bases, with 12 bases spanning the gap.

The V and J genes are TRBV15 and TRBJ1-5, with no clear D. Germline-derived CDR1 and CDR2 are LNHNV and YYDKDF (reference sequence). V lost 8 bases to trimming and J lost 7 bases, with 15 bases between them. This CDR3 region has 13 residues. This chain's CDR3 is CATGRILGQPQHF. The CDR3 nucleotides are TGTGCCACCGGGAGAATATTGGGACAGCCCCAGCATTTT.

This rearrangement joins TRBV20-1 to TRBJ1-5; D remains unclear. The CDR3 covers 16 residues. CDR1 DFQATT and CDR2 SNEGSKA come from the germline V gene (reference sequence). V was trimmed by 3 bases and J by 3 bases, leaving 18 bases between them. DNA of the CDR3: TGCAGTGCTAGTGGGTGGATTGGGGAGTCCAATCAGCCCCAGCATTTT. As protein: CSASGWIGESNQPQHF.

To note about this clone: This sample also contains other DNA sequences that code for the same CDR3. The J gene is TRBJ1-5, the V gene TRBV5-1; D is undetermined. This CDR3 region has 13 residues. Trimming took off 1 base at V and 4 bases at J, with 6 bases between the two ends. Germline CDR1 reads SGHRS; CDR2 reads YFSETQ. In nucleotides, the CDR3 is TGCGCCAGCAGCTTGCGAGGGAATCAGCCCCAGCATTTT. Its protein product is CASSLRGNQPQHF.